The entry below describes one T cell receptor beta chain. The antigen is not known. These data are taken from a study of regulatory T cells in long-lasting Graves disease. Study at large: Graves' disease counted as persistent after over 5 years of antithyroid drugs with positive TSH receptor antibodies. Study-level results: Those with persistent Graves' had less TCR diversity than newly diagnosed patients. It was in persistent disease that TRBV28, TRBJ1-2 and TRBJ2-5 were favored.

Time point: persistent/refractory GD, antithyroid drugs over 5 years with positive TRAb. Researchers made the TCR library from RNA that was extracted from PBMCs. The CDR3 length is 15 residues. Germline CDR1 SEHNR, CDR2 FQNEAQ (reference sequence). V trimming: 6 bases; J trimming: 4 bases; junction bases outside the gene matches: 7. CDR3 regions were amplified by Arm-PCR using iRepertoire HTBI primers to build TCR beta libraries. How the authors handled the data: Identified segments across samples numbered about 64 TRBV and approximately 14 TRBJ. TCRdb re-derived calls from the multiplex PCR reads in MiXCR, one entry per CDR3 protein. These V and J calls rely on TCRdb rather than the paper's analysis. Of about 460,000 distinct CDR3 sequences in the sample, around a fifth were seen once.

This chain connects TRBV7-9 to TRBJ2-7, with TRBD1 identical over 12 bases. This receptor was identified in a female donor with Graves disease. The material was peripheral blood mononuclear cells (PBMCs), obtained when the disease was refractory, from a patient treated with antithyroid drugs. The CDR3 sequence is CASRAGTGGSYEQYF. The DNA for the CDR3 is TGTGCCAGCAGGGCCGGGACAGGGGGCTCGTACGAGCAGTACTTC.